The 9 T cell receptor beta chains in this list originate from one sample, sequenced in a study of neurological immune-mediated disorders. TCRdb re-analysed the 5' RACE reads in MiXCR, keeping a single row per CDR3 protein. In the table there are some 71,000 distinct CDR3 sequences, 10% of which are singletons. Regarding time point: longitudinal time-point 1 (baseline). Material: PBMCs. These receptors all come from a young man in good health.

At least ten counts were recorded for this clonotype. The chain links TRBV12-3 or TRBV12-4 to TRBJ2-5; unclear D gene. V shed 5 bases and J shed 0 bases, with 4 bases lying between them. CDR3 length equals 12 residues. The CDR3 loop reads CASSTYQETQYF. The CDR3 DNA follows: TGTGCCAGCAGTACCTACCAAGAGACCCAGTACTTC.

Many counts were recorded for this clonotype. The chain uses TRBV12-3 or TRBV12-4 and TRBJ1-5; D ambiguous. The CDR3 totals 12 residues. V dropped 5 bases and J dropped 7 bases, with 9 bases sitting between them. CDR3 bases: TGTGCCAGCAGTACACAAGGCCAGCCCCAGCATTTT. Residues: CASSTQGQPQHF.

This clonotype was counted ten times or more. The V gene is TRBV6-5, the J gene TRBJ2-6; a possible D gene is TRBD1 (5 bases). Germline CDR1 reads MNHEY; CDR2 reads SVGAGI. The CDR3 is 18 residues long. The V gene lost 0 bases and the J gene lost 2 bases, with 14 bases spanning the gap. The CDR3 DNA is TGTGCCAGCAGTTACTCGTCCCAGGGCGCGGCTGGGGCCAACGTCCTGACTTTC. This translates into CASSYSSQGAAGANVLTF.

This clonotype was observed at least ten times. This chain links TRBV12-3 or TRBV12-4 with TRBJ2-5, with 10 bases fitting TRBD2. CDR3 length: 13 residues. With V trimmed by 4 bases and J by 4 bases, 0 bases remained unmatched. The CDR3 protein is CASSWTSGETQYF. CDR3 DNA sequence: TGTGCCAGCAGTTGGACTAGCGGAGAGACCCAGTACTTC.

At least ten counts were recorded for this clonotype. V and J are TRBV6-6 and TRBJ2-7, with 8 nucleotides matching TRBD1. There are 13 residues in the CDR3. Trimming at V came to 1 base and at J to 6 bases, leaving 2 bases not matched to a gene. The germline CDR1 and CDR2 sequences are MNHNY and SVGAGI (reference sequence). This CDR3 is CASSYLTGVEQYF. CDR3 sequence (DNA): TGTGCCAGCAGTTACTTGACAGGGGTCGAGCAGTACTTC.

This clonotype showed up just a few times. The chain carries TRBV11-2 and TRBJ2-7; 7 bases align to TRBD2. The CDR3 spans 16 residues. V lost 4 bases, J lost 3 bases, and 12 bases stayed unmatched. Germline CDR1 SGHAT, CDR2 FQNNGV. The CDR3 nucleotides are TGTGCCAGCAGCTATGACCTGGCGGGAGTTAGCTACGAGCAGTACTTC. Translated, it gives CASSYDLAGVSYEQYF.

The CDR3 is CAWSSGTGIAGNTIYF. In DNA, the CDR3 is TGTGCCTGGAGTTCCGGGACGGGAATTGCCGGAAACACCATATATTTT. This sequence joins TRBV30 and TRBJ1-3, with D possibly TRBD1 on 5 matching bases. Looked up from germline, CDR1 is GTSNPN and CDR2 is SVGIG (reference sequence). Trimming cost V 2 bases and J 4 bases, with 18 bases left between them. The CDR3 consists of 16 residues.

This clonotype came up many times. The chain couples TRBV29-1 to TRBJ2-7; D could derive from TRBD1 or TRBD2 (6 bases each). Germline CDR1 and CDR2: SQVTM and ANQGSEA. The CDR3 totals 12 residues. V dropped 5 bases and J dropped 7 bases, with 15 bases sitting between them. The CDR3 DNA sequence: TGCAGCGTTAAGGAAGGGGGGAGTGAGCAGTACTTC. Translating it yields CSVKEGGSEQYF.

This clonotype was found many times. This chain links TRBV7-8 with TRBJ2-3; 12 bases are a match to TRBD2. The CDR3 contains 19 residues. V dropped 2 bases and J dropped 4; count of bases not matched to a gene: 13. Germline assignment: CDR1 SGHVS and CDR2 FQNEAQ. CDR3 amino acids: CASSLIPPTSGSKADTQYF. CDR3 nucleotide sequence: TGTGCCAGCAGCTTAATCCCCCCGACTAGCGGGAGTAAGGCAGATACGCAGTATTTT.